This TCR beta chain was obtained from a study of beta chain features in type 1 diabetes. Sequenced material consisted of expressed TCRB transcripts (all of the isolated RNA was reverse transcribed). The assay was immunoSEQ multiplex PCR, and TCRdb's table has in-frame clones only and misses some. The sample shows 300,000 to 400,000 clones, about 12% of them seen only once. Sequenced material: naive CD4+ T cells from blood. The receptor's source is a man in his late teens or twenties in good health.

The CDR3 sequence: CASSTHVTGYQPQHF. The CDR3 DNA reads TGTGCCAGCAGTACACACGTTACAGGTTATCAGCCCCAGCATTTT. The V call is TRBV6-6, the J call TRBJ1-5, with D maybe TRBD1 (5 bases). Per germline, CDR1 MNHNY and CDR2 SVGAGI (reference sequence). This CDR3 comprises 15 residues. Trimming removed 5 bases from V and 5 bases from J, with 16 bases in between.